This entry describes one T cell receptor beta chain. The data were taken from a study of T cell changes during pregnancy in multiple sclerosis. Repertoires were generated with immunoSEQ multiplex PCR, while TCRdb's copy carries only in-frame clones and drops some. This sample has about 51,000 clones, with approximately 92% found just once. The junction had 10 bases not matched to a gene; V was cut back by 8 bases and J by 4 bases. Germline CDR1 reads MNHNY; CDR2 reads SVGAGI (reference sequence). The CDR3 spans 15 residues. The specimen comprised CD4+ T cells from peripheral blood mononuclear cells, sampled in the third trimester of pregnancy. This sequence originates from a female donor with multiple sclerosis, enrolled in a pregnancy study. The chain employs TRBV6-6 and TRBJ2-1; 8 bases line up with TRBD2. The CDR3 nucleotides are TGTGCCAGCGGCAGGACTAGCAGCCGTTACAATGAGCAGTTCTTC. This encodes CASGRTSSRYNEQFF.